This TCR beta chain was retrieved from a study of T cell responses to AZD1222 COVID-19 vaccine. Notes on the study in general: Increases in Spike-specific TCR breadth and depth were seen after two AZD1222 doses. Researchers took repertoire samples only after the peak T cell response had come. Close to half of spike-specific TCRs reportedly recognize unmutated variant regions.

V lost 6 bases, J lost 3 bases, and 11 bases lay in between. CDR1 is MNHNY and CDR2 is SVGAGI in the germline V gene (reference sequence). This CDR3 contains 13 residues. Repertoires were generated with immunoSEQ multiplex PCR, while TCRdb's copy carries only in-frame clones and drops some. The table shows about 180,000 clones, with 90% to 95% occurring only once. Comment on this clone: Its target is not known.

The specimen comprised peripheral blood, sampled 28 days after the second dose of the MenACWY control vaccine. The rearrangement joins TRBV6-6 to TRBJ1-2, with a possible D match to TRBD1 (6 bases). The clonotype comes from an adult who received the MenACWY meningococcal vaccine as a control. CDR3 DNA sequence: TGTGCCAGCAGAGAAGGGGGGGACTATGGCTACACCTTC. Encoded protein: CASREGGDYGYTF.